This entry concerns a single T cell receptor beta chain. This entry comes from a study of blood T cell repertoires in COVID-19. Trimming removed 5 bases from V and 4 bases from J, with 11 bases in between. CDR1 and CDR2 from the germline V gene are SQVTM and ANQGSEA. This CDR3 is 12 amino acids long. TCRdb's table, derived via immunoSEQ multiplex PCR, lists solely in-frame clones and lacks some. The sample has around 100,000 clones, roughly 80% seen once. The clonotype comes from a man in his sixties or seventies with active or convalescent COVID-19. The chain uses TRBV29-1 and TRBJ1-2; no clear D gene. The specimen sequenced was peripheral blood. The CDR3, as DNA: TGCAGCGTTATTCCCGTCTCCTATGGCTACACCTTC. As protein: CSVIPVSYGYTF.